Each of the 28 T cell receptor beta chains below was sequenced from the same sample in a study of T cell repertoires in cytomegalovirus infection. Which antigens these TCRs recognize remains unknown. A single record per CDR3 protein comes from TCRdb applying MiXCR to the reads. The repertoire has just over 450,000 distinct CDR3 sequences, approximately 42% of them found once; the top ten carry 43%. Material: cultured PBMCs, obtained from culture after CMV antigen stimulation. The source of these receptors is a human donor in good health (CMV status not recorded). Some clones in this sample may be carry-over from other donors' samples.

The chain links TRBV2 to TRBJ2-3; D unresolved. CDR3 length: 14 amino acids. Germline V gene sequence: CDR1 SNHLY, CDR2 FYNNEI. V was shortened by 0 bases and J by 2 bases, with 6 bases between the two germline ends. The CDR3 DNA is TGTGCCAGCAGTGAAGCCCTCCTCACAGATACGCAGTATTTT. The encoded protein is CASSEALLTDTQYF.

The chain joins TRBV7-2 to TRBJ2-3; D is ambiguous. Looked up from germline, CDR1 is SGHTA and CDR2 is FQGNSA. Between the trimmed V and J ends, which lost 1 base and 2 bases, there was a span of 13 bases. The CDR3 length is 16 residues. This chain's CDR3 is CASSLGWLVPTDTQYF. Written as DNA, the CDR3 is TGTGCCAGCAGCTTAGGTTGGCTCGTCCCCACAGATACGCAGTATTTT.

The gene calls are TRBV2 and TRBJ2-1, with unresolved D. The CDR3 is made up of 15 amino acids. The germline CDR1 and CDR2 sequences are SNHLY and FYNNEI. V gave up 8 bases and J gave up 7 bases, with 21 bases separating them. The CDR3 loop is CASHSTLRKGNEQFF. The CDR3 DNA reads TGTGCCAGCCATTCGACCCTTCGGAAGGGTAATGAGCAGTTCTTC.

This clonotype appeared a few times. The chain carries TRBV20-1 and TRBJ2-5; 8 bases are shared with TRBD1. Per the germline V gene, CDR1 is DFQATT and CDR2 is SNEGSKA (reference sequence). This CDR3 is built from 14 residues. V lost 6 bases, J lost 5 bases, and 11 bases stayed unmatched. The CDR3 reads CSAAHGQGGETQYF. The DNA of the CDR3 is TGCAGTGCCGCCCACGGACAGGGCGGGGAGACCCAGTACTTC.

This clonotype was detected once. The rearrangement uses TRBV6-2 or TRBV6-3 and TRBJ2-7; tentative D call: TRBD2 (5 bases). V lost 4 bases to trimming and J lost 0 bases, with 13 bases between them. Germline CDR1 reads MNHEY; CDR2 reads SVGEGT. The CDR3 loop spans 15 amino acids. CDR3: CASSLDSRSSYEQYF. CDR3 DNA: TGTGCCAGCAGTTTGGACTCCCGAAGCTCCTACGAGCAGTACTTC.

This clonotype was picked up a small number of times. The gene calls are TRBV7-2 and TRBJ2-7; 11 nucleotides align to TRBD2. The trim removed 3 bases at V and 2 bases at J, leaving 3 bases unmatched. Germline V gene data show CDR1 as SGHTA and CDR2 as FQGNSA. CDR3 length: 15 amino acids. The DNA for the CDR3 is TGTGCCAGCAGCTTTCTAGCGGGGGGACCCTACGAGCAGTACTTC. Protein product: CASSFLAGGPYEQYF.

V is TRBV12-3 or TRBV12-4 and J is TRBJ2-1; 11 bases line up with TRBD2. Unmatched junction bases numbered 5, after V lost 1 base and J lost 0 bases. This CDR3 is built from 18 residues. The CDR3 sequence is CASSLGSGRDSSYNEQFF. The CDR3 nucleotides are TGTGCCAGCAGTTTAGGTAGCGGGAGGGATAGCTCCTACAATGAGCAGTTCTTC.

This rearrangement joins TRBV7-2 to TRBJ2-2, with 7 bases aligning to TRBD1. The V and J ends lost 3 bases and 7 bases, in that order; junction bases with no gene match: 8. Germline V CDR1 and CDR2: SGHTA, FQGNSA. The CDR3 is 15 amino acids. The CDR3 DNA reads TGTGCCAGCAGCTTGTGGGACAGCCTGGTCGGGGAGCTGTTTTTT. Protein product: CASSLWDSLVGELFF.

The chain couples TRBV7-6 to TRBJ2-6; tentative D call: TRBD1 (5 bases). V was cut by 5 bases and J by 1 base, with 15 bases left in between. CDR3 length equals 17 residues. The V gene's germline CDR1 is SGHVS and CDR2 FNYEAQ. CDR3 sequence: CASSPARAPSGANVLTF. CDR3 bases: TGTGCCAGCAGCCCCGCCAGGGCCCCATCTGGGGCCAACGTCCTGACTTTC.

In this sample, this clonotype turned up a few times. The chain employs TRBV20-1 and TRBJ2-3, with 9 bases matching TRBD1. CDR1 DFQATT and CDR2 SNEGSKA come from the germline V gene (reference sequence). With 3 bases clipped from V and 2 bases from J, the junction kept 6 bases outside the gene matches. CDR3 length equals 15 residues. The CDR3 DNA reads TGCAGTGCTAGGCCGACAGGGGGTCACACAGATACGCAGTATTTT. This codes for CSARPTGGHTDTQYF.

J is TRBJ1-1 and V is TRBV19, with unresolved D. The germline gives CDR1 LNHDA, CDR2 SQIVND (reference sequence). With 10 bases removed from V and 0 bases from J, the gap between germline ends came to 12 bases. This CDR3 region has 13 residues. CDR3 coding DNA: TGTGCCACCTCGTGGAGGATGAACACTGAAGCTTTCTTT. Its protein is CATSWRMNTEAFF.

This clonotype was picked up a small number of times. The CDR3 is CSVEGAREINNEQFF. Here the CDR3 DNA reads TGCAGCGTTGAAGGGGCGCGGGAGATCAACAATGAGCAGTTCTTC. The chain recombines TRBV29-1 with TRBJ2-1, with 7 bases fitting TRBD2. Germline V gene data show CDR1 as SQVTM and CDR2 as ANQGSEA. The trim removed 1 base at V and 5 bases at J, leaving 8 bases unmatched. This CDR3 has 15 amino acids.

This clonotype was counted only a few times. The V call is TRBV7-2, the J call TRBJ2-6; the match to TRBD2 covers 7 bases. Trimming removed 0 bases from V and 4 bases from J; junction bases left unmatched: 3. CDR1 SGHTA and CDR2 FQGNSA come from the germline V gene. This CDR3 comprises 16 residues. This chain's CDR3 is CASSLAGGSGANVLTF. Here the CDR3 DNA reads TGTGCCAGCAGCTTAGCGGGCGGGAGCGGGGCCAACGTCCTGACTTTC.

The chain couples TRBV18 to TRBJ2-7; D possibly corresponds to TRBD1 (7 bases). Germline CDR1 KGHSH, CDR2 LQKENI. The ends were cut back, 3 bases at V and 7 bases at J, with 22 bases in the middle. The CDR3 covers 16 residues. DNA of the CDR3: TGTGCCAGCTCACCTGAACAGGACTCAGGGGGAGGTGAGCAGTACTTC. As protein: CASSPEQDSGGGEQYF.

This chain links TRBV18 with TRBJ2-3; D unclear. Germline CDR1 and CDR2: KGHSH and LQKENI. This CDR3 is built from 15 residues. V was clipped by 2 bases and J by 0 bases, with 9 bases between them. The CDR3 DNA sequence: TGTGCCAGCTCACCAGCACCCCCGAGCACAGATACGCAGTATTTT. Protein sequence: CASSPAPPSTDTQYF.

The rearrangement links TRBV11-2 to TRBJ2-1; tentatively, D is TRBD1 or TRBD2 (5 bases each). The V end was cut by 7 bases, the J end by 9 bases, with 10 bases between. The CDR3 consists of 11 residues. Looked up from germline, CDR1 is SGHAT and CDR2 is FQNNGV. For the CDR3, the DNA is TGTGCCAGCACCCCTGGGGGTGAGCAGTTCTTC. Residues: CASTPGGEQFF.

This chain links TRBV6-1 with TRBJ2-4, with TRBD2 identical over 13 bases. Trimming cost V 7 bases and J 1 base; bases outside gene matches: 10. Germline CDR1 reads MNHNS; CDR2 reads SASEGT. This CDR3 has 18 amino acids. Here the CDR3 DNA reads TGTGCCAGCAAAGGACTAGCGGGAGCGACGTGGGCCAAAAACATTCAGTACTTC. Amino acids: CASKGLAGATWAKNIQYF.

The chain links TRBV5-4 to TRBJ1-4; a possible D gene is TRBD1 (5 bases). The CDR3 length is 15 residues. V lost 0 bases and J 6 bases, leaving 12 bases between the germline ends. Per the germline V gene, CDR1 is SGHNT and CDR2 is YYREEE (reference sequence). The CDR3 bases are TGTGCCAGCAGCTTGGATTTCGGGACGTATGAAAAACTGTTTTTT. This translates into CASSLDFGTYEKLFF.

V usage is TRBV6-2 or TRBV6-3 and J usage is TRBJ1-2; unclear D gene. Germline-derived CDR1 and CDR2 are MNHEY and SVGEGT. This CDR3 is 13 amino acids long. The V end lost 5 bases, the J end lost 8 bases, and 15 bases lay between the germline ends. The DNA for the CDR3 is TGTGCCAGCAGTACCCAGAGGGAGAGAGGCTACACCTTC. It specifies CASSTQRERGYTF.

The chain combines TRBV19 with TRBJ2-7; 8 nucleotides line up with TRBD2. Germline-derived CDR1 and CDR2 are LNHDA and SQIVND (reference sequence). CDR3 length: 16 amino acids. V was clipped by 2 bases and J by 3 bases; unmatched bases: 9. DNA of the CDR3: TGTGCCAGTAGTATAAGGTATACTAGCGGAAACTACGAGCAGTACTTC. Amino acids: CASSIRYTSGNYEQYF.

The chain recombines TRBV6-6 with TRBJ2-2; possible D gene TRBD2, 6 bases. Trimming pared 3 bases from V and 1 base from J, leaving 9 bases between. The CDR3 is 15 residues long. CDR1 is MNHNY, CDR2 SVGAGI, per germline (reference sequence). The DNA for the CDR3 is TGTGCCAGCAGTTATCCCGGGGGGAACACCGGGGAGCTGTTTTTT. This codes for CASSYPGGNTGELFF.

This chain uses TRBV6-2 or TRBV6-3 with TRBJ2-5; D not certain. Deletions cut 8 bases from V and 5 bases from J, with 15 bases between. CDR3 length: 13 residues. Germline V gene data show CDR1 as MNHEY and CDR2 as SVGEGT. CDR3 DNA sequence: TGTGCCAGCGGCCTGGATCCACGGGAGACCCAGTACTTC. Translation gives CASGLDPRETQYF.

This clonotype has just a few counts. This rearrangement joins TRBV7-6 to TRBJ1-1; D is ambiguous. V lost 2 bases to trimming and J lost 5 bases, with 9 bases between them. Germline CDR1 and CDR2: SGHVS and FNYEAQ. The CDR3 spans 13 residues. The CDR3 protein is CASSLTVGTEAFF. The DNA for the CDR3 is TGTGCCAGCAGCTTAACCGTGGGGACTGAAGCTTTCTTT.

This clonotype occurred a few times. In DNA form, the CDR3 reads TGTGCCAGCAGTCCTAGCGGGAAACCTACAGATACGCAGTATTTT. Translation: CASSPSGKPTDTQYF. J is TRBJ2-3 and V is TRBV27; TRBD2 agrees at 9 bases. J was trimmed by 3 bases and V by 5 bases; bases with no gene match: 6. The CDR3 is made up of 15 amino acids. Germline V CDR1 and CDR2: MNHEY, SMNVEV (reference sequence).

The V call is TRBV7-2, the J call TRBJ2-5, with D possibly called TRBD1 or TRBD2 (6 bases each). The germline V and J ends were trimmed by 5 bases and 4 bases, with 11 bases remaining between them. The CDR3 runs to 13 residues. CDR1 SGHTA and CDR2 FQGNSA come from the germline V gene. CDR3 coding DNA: TGTGCCAGCAGCGGGGGGCAGGCAGAGACCCAGTACTTC. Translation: CASSGGQAETQYF.

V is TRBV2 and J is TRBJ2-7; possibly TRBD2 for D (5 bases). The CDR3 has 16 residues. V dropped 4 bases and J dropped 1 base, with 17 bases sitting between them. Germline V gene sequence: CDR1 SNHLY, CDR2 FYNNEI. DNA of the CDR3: TGTGCCAGCAGTGCGGGGAAGGGCGGAAATTCCTACGAGCAGTACTTC. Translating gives CASSAGKGGNSYEQYF.

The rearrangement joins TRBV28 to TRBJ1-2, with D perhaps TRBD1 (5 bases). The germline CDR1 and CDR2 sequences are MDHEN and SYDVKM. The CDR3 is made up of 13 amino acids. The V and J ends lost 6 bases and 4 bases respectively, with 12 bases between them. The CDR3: CASRFGGVYGYTF. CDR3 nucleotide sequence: TGTGCCAGCAGATTCGGGGGTGTCTATGGCTACACCTTC.

CDR3 residues: CASRSKGNEQFF. The CDR3 DNA reads as TGTGCCAGCAGGTCCAAAGGGAATGAGCAGTTCTTC. The chain uses TRBV5-3 and TRBJ2-1; D not resolved. TRBV5-3 is known as an ORF, though its function is uncertain. Trimming pared 8 bases from V and 7 bases from J, leaving 13 bases between. The CDR3 has 12 amino acids.